A single sample gave rise to the 22 T cell receptor beta chains below, sequenced in a study of blood T cell repertoires in COVID-19 (dated by TCRdb to 2018 to 2021). Library prep was done by the immunoSEQ multiplex PCR assay. Held by TCRdb, this immuneACCESS table contains in-frame sequences only and omits some clones. Under half of the omission traces to an unresolved V gene where checked; the cause of the rest is unknown. The table for this sample lists just over 80,000 clones; 85% to 90% of them were counted only once. The ten largest clones represent 1.2% of the sample. Source material: PBMCs or T cells enriched from blood (not recorded which). These receptor sequences come from a woman between 50 and 59 years old with acute COVID-19.

The chain is built from TRBV18 and TRBJ1-1; D is unclear. The CDR3 consists of 14 residues. V was shortened by 0 bases and J by 2 bases, with 7 bases between the two germline ends. CDR1 is KGHSH and CDR2 is LQKENI in the germline V gene. The CDR3 here is CASSPPGSNTEAFF. The CDR3 DNA follows: TGTGCCAGCTCACCACCGGGCAGTAACACTGAAGCTTTCTTT.

J is TRBJ1-2 and V is TRBV28; D remains unclear. Germline V lookup: CDR1 MDHEN, CDR2 SYDVKM. CDR3 length: 14 residues. V lost 3 bases and J lost 4, with 12 bases in between. This chain's CDR3 is CASSLREGGYGYTF. CDR3 DNA: TGTGCCAGCAGTTTGCGGGAAGGAGGCTATGGCTACACCTTC.

The chain is built from TRBV25-1 and TRBJ1-1; 7 nucleotides agree with TRBD1. This CDR3 spans 15 amino acids. The J segment lost 5 bases and the V segment lost 5 bases, leaving 11 bases of the junction unmatched. Looked up from germline, CDR1 is MGHDK and CDR2 is SYGVNS. DNA for the CDR3: TGTGCCAGCAGTCCCACGAGGGGGCTGGTTACTGAAGCTTTCTTT. This translates into CASSPTRGLVTEAFF.

The chain links TRBV2 to TRBJ1-5; D may be TRBD1 (5 bases). The germline V and J ends were trimmed by 8 bases and 0 bases, with 11 bases remaining between them. The CDR3 spans 14 residues. In germline, CDR1 is SNHLY, CDR2 FYNNEI. CDR3: CASVDTYSNQPQHF. In nucleotides, the CDR3 is TGTGCCAGCGTGGACACCTATAGCAATCAGCCCCAGCATTTT.

J is TRBJ2-7 and V is TRBV5-6, with a tentative D call TRBD2 (6 bases). With 2 bases removed from V and 2 bases from J, the gap between germline ends came to 11 bases. From germline, CDR1 is SGHDT and CDR2 YYEEEE. The CDR3 spans 14 residues. The chain's CDR3 is CASSFKPGAYEQYF. For the CDR3, the DNA is TGTGCCAGCAGCTTTAAGCCGGGAGCCTACGAGCAGTACTTC. The entire variable domain, with the rest obtained from reference TRBV5-6 and TRBJ2-7, is as follows: DAGVTQSPTHLIKTRGQQVTLRCSPKSGHDTVSWYQQALGQGPQFIFQYYEEEERQRGNFPDRFSGHQFPNYSSELNVNALLLGDSALYLCASSFKPGAYEQYFGPGTRLTVT.

This rearrangement joins TRBV5-4 to TRBJ2-1; 11 bases are shared with TRBD2. Germline CDR1 SGHNT, CDR2 YYREEE (reference sequence). V trimming: 4 bases; J trimming: 9 bases; junction bases outside the gene matches: 9. This CDR3 comprises 15 residues. This CDR3 is CASSPQVAGGPEQFF. DNA for the CDR3: TGTGCCAGCAGCCCCCAGGTAGCGGGAGGGCCTGAGCAGTTCTTC.

The chain has TRBV3-1 (or the pseudogene TRBV3-2) and TRBJ1-4; maybe TRBD1 (5 bases). Germline V lookup: CDR1 LGHDT, CDR2 YNNKEL (reference sequence). V lost 0 bases to trimming and J lost 8 bases, with 28 bases between them. The CDR3 is 20 residues long. CDR3 in DNA: TGTGCCAGCAGCCAAGAATGGGGGACTAGGGCGATAGGACAAAAAGAAAAACTGTTTTTT. Its translation is CASSQEWGTRAIGQKEKLFF.

This chain uses TRBV7-8 with TRBJ2-2; tentative D call: TRBD1 (6 bases). The CDR3 spans 14 residues. Deletions cut 0 bases from V and 8 bases from J, with 10 bases between. Germline lookup yields CDR1 SGHVS and CDR2 FQNEAQ. CDR3 coding DNA: TGTGCCAGCAGCTTAGCGGGGGCGTGGGGGGAGCTGTTTTTT. It translates to CASSLAGAWGELFF.

The chain employs TRBV6-2 or TRBV6-3 and TRBJ2-1; 10 nucleotides match TRBD2. CDR1 is MNHEY, CDR2 SVGEGT, per germline. The trim removed 6 bases at V and 4 bases at J, leaving 3 bases unmatched. The CDR3 spans 14 residues. The CDR3 loop reads CASSPTSGYNEQFF. CDR3 in DNA: TGTGCCAGCAGCCCGACTAGCGGGTACAATGAGCAGTTCTTC.

J is TRBJ2-3 and V is TRBV28; a possible D gene is TRBD2 (6 bases). The CDR3 loop spans 15 amino acids. The ends were cut back, 6 bases at V and 3 bases at J, with 16 bases in the middle. Germline assignment: CDR1 MDHEN and CDR2 SYDVKM. The CDR3 DNA sequence: TGTGCCAGCAGCCACGGAGGGCCTGGGACAGATACGCAGTATTTT. It is translated as CASSHGGPGTDTQYF.

The chain is built from TRBV5-1 and TRBJ2-1, with 9 bases matching TRBD2. V was clipped by 3 bases and J by 7 bases; unmatched bases: 8. The germline V gene encodes CDR1 SGHRS and CDR2 YFSETQ. This CDR3 has 15 residues. CDR3 sequence: CASSWGGSGSNEQFF. The CDR3 region has the DNA TGCGCCAGCAGCTGGGGAGGTAGCGGGAGTAATGAGCAGTTCTTC.

This sequence joins TRBV7-2 and TRBJ2-3; TRBD1 matches at 7 bases. Germline V lookup: CDR1 SGHTA, CDR2 FQGNSA. This CDR3 has 13 amino acids. Trimming took 4 bases from V and 4 from J; bases not matched to a gene: 2. Here the CDR3 reads CASSSQGADTQYF. The CDR3, as DNA: TGTGCCAGCAGCTCCCAGGGGGCAGATACGCAGTATTTT. Full variable domain (rest looked up from reference TRBV7-2 and TRBJ2-3): GAGVSQSPSNKVTEKGKDVELRCDPISGHTALYWYRQSLGQGLEFLIYFQGNSAPDKSGLPSDRFSAERTGGSVSTLTIQRTQQEDSAVYLCASSSQGADTQYFGPGTRLTVL.

This CDR3 is CASSLLRGTSGFRGTQYF. For the CDR3, the DNA is TGTGCCAGCAGCTTACTCCGGGGGACTAGCGGGTTCAGAGGGACCCAGTACTTC. V is TRBV7-8 and J is TRBJ2-5; 12 bases align to TRBD2. CDR1 is SGHVS and CDR2 is FQNEAQ in the germline V gene. V lost 2 bases, J lost 7 bases, and 14 bases stayed unmatched. This CDR3 is built from 18 residues.

The chain uses TRBV25-1 and TRBJ1-6; D may be TRBD1 (5 bases). The CDR3 has 13 residues. With 11 bases removed from V and 7 bases from J, the gap between germline ends came to 15 bases. Looked up from germline, CDR1 is MGHDK and CDR2 is SYGVNS. The DNA for the CDR3 is TGTGCCTGCTCGGGGGTCTGGAATTCACCCCTCCACTTT. Translation gives CACSGVWNSPLHF.

The sample holds a few counts of this clone. The genes are TRBV6-5 and TRBJ2-7; the D gene is possibly TRBD2 (7 bases). The CDR3 totals 13 residues. Germline-derived CDR1 and CDR2 are MNHEY and SVGAGI. Trimming shortened V by 10 bases and J by 5 bases, and 18 bases separated the two germline ends. The CDR3 DNA reads TGTGCCACGATCGGGGGGCATCACAACGAGCAGTACTTC. Amino acids: CATIGGHHNEQYF.

The table lists this clone with a few counts. The rearrangement uses TRBV19 and TRBJ2-2; D is unresolved. The CDR3 has 16 residues. V shed 5 bases and J shed 4 bases, with 17 bases lying between them. Per the germline V gene, CDR1 is LNHDA and CDR2 is SQIVND (reference sequence). The CDR3 here is CASSLRVGGATGELFF. The CDR3 DNA is TGTGCCAGTAGTCTCCGGGTAGGTGGTGCCACCGGGGAGCTGTTTTTT.

V is TRBV28 and J is TRBJ1-2; D might be TRBD1 (5 bases). Trimming cost V 4 bases and J 5 bases, with 26 bases left between them. The CDR3 has 18 amino acids. The V gene's germline CDR1 is MDHEN and CDR2 SYDVKM. The CDR3 protein is CASSSPGEANAEDYGYTF. CDR3 sequence (DNA): TGTGCCAGCAGTTCGCCGGGGGAGGCGAACGCCGAGGATTATGGCTACACCTTC.

This rearrangement joins TRBV3-1 (or the pseudogene TRBV3-2) to TRBJ1-2; tentatively, D is TRBD1 (6 bases). V was clipped by 0 bases and J by 0 bases, with 14 bases between them. The CDR3 sequence is 17 residues long. Per germline, CDR1 LGHDT and CDR2 YNNKEL (reference sequence). The CDR3 spells CASSQDRGRGANYGYTF. The DNA of the CDR3 is TGTGCCAGCAGCCAAGATCGCGGCAGGGGAGCTAACTATGGCTACACCTTC.

The chain combines TRBV4-2 with TRBJ2-7; 8 bases map to TRBD1. V gave up 2 bases and J gave up 4 bases; unmatched junction bases: 10. Germline CDR1 is LGHNA and CDR2 is YNFKEQ. The CDR3 runs 16 residues. CDR3 sequence (DNA): TGTGCCAGCAGCCAACTTACTAGGACAGGGAGTTACGAGCAGTACTTC. Its protein product is CASSQLTRTGSYEQYF.

The CDR3 reads CASSQHRAEGYTF. The DNA for the CDR3 is TGCGCCAGCAGCCAGCACAGAGCGGAGGGCTACACCTTC. The chain has TRBV5-1 and TRBJ1-2; D not certain. Per germline, CDR1 SGHRS and CDR2 YFSETQ. The CDR3 consists of 13 residues. The V and J ends lost 4 bases and 8 bases respectively, with 15 bases between them.

The chain joins TRBV7-3 to TRBJ2-7, with 9 nucleotides matching TRBD1. The CDR3 loop spans 15 amino acids. Germline CDR1 reads SGHTA; CDR2 reads FQGTGA. With V trimmed by 5 bases and J by 2 bases, 7 bases remained unmatched. The CDR3 DNA follows: TGTGCCAGCAGCGTAGCAGGGACAGGGACCTACGAGCAGTACTTC. Translating gives CASSVAGTGTYEQYF.

J is TRBJ2-5 and V is TRBV3-1 (or the pseudogene TRBV3-2); 7 nucleotides agree with TRBD2. V shed 2 bases, J shed 3 bases, and the junction held 0 bases outside the gene matches. The CDR3 has 13 amino acids. The germline V gene has CDR1 LGHDT and CDR2 YNNKEL (reference sequence). The CDR3 protein is CASSQRGEETQYF. The CDR3 nucleotides read TGTGCCAGCAGCCAACGGGGGGAAGAGACCCAGTACTTC.